The 16 T cell receptor beta chains presented below share a single source sample, sequenced in a study of vaccination and CD4 T cells after COVID-19. TCRdb re-analysed the PCR reads in MiXCR, keeping a single row per CDR3 protein. In the table there are about 18,000 distinct CDR3 sequences, 50% to 65% of which are singletons. The sequencing here drew on CD4+ T cells from blood, taken after SARS-CoV-2 vaccination. The receptors were sampled from a human donor who had recovered from COVID-19.

This clonotype has a handful of counts. The chain carries TRBV25-1 and TRBJ1-6; TRBD1 agrees at 10 bases. V was clipped by 3 bases and J by 0 bases; unmatched bases: 5. The CDR3 runs to 18 residues. Germline V gives CDR1 MGHDK, CDR2 SYGVNS. CDR3 loop: CASSDLRTGGSYNSPLHF. DNA for the CDR3: TGTGCCAGCAGTGATTTGCGGACAGGGGGCTCCTATAATTCACCCCTCCACTTT.

V gene TRBV10-3 combines with J gene TRBJ1-6; a possible D gene is TRBD1 (6 bases). This CDR3 spans 13 amino acids. V was pared by 10 bases and J by 6 bases, with 13 bases between. Germline CDR1 ENHRY, CDR2 SYGVKD. CDR3 sequence: CATGGGLNSPLHF. The CDR3 DNA reads TGTGCCACCGGGGGGGGGCTTAATTCACCCCTCCACTTT.

This chain links TRBV6-5 with TRBJ2-5, with 13 bases lining up with TRBD2. The CDR3 loop spans 18 amino acids. V lost 3 bases and J lost 4; bases outside the gene matches: 11. CDR1 and CDR2 from the germline V gene are MNHEY and SVGAGI. The DNA of the CDR3 is TGTGCCAGCAGTTATCGCAGACTAGCGGGAGGCGGGGTAGAGACCCAGTACTTC. It yields the protein CASSYRRLAGGGVETQYF.

The rearrangement links TRBV28 to TRBJ1-1; no reliable D call. Germline CDR1 is MDHEN and CDR2 is SYDVKM. V was clipped by 0 bases and J by 5 bases, with 4 bases between them. CDR3 length: 12 amino acids. CDR3 sequence: CASSLWLTEAFF. The CDR3 bases are TGTGCCAGCAGTTTATGGTTGACTGAAGCTTTCTTT.

This clonotype was counted a few times. The chain joins TRBV20-1 to TRBJ1-2; 10 bases line up with TRBD1. CDR1 is DFQATT, CDR2 SNEGSKA, per germline (reference sequence). V lost 8 bases, J lost 3 bases, and 9 bases stayed unmatched. This CDR3 contains 14 residues. CDR3 loop: CSFKETGGDYGYTF. The CDR3 DNA reads TGCAGTTTTAAGGAGACAGGGGGCGACTATGGCTACACCTTC.

This clonotype was detected only a few times. The rearrangement uses TRBV15 and TRBJ1-5; D may be TRBD1 (6 bases). The CDR3 has 14 amino acids. V was pared by 1 base and J by 4 bases, with 8 bases between. Germline V gene lookup returns CDR1 LNHNV and CDR2 YYDKDF (reference sequence). The CDR3 DNA is TGTGCCACCAGCAGAGGAGGGGGTAATCAGCCCCAGCATTTT. Translating gives CATSRGGGNQPQHF.

The chain links TRBV20-1 to TRBJ2-2; 8 positions agree with TRBD1. CDR3 length: 13 residues. V shed 6 bases and J 4 bases; nucleotides not matched to a gene: 4. CDR1 is DFQATT, CDR2 SNEGSKA, per germline (reference sequence). CDR3 amino acids: CSARDRLTGELFF. The CDR3 DNA sequence: TGCAGTGCAAGGGACAGGCTCACCGGGGAGCTGTTTTTT.

This rearrangement joins TRBV18 to TRBJ2-5; 10 bases map to TRBD2. The germline V gene has CDR1 KGHSH and CDR2 LQKENI. Trimming took 3 bases from V and 4 from J; bases not matched to a gene: 5. This CDR3 region has 15 residues. The CDR3 DNA reads as TGTGCCAGCTCACCTAGGCTAGCGGGAGCAGAGACCCAGTACTTC. Protein sequence: CASSPRLAGAETQYF.

The CDR3 protein is CASSGPPYEQYF. As DNA, the CDR3 is TGTGCCAGCAGTGGTCCGCCCTACGAGCAGTACTTC. The rearrangement joins TRBV6-2 or TRBV6-3 to TRBJ2-7; no clear D gene. This CDR3 is built from 12 residues. In germline, CDR1 is MNHEY, CDR2 SVGEGT. With 5 bases removed from V and 2 bases from J, the gap between germline ends came to 7 bases.

Note on this clonotype: Germline and junction disagree at one end, which may indicate a read error. The genes are TRBV7-3 and TRBJ2-2; possibly TRBD1 or TRBD2 for D (5 bases each). Germline values: CDR1 SGHTA, CDR2 FQGTGA. This CDR3 region has 15 residues. CDR3 residues: CASSLHGLDTGKLFF. CDR3 bases: TGTGCCAGCAGCTTACATGGACTGGACACCGGGAAGCTGTTTTTT.

This clonotype has just a few counts. V and J are TRBV2 and TRBJ1-5; D may be TRBD1 (6 bases). This CDR3 is 14 amino acids long. Trimming shortened V by 11 bases and J by 6 bases, and 20 bases separated the two germline ends. Germline CDR1 and CDR2: SNHLY and FYNNEI. As DNA, the CDR3 is TGTGCCTCCAGCCCGGGGGCGCCGAGTCAGCCCCAGCATTTT. Amino acids: CASSPGAPSQPQHF.

This clonotype was picked up a small number of times. The chain has TRBV12-3 or TRBV12-4 and TRBJ1-5; 8 bases fit TRBD1. The CDR3 runs to 21 residues. J was trimmed by 2 bases and V by 2 bases; bases with no gene match: 20. This chain's CDR3 is CASSLYVLGQESIRRNQPQHF. CDR3 in DNA: TGTGCCAGCAGTTTATACGTGTTGGGACAGGAATCAATACGACGCAATCAGCCCCAGCATTTT.

V is TRBV28 and J is TRBJ2-7, with D possibly matching TRBD1 (6 bases). The CDR3 length is 14 residues. The germline CDR1 and CDR2 sequences are MDHEN and SYDVKM. Trimming cost V 6 bases and J 3 bases, with 15 bases left between them. The CDR3 DNA reads as TGTGCCAGCAGCTCGCAGGGGCCCCACTACGAGCAGTACTTC. This gives the protein CASSSQGPHYEQYF.

The rearrangement joins TRBV6-2 or TRBV6-3 to TRBJ1-1; no clear D. Trimming stripped 3 bases from V and 6 bases from J, with 5 bases between. Germline lookup yields CDR1 MNHEY and CDR2 SVGEGT. This CDR3 is built from 11 residues. CDR3 amino acids: CASSYGPEAFF. CDR3 DNA: TGTGCCAGCAGTTATGGGCCTGAAGCTTTCTTT.

V and J are TRBV5-1 and TRBJ2-5; 14 bases match TRBD2. Germline V gives CDR1 SGHRS, CDR2 YFSETQ. V was clipped by 0 bases and J by 5 bases; unmatched bases: 6. This CDR3 is 17 amino acids long. Here the CDR3 reads CASSLAGTSGSLETQYF. CDR3 nucleotide sequence: TGCGCCAGCAGCTTGGCCGGGACTAGCGGGAGTTTGGAGACCCAGTACTTC.

The chain couples TRBV20-1 to TRBJ2-7; D unresolved. Trimming took 4 bases from V and 3 from J, leaving 13 bases between them. The CDR3 length is 13 residues. Germline V gene sequence: CDR1 DFQATT, CDR2 SNEGSKA (reference sequence). CDR3 DNA: TGCAGTGCTATGGAATCACTCTACTACGAGCAGTACTTC. Amino acid sequence: CSAMESLYYEQYF.